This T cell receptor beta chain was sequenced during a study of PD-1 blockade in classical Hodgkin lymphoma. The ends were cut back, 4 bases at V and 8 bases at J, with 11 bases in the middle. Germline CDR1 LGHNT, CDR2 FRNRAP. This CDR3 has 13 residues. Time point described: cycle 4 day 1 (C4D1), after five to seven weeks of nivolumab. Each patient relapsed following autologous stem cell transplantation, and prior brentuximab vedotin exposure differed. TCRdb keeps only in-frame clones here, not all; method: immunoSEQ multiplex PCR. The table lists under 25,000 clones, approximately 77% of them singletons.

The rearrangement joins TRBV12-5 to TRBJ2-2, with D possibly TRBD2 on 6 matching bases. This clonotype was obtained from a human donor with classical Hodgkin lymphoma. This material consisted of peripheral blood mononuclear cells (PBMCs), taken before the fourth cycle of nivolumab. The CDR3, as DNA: TGTGCTAGTGGTTCTGGGGGAGGTGGGGAGCTGTTTTTT. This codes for CASGSGGGGELFF.